Listed below are T cell receptor beta chains from one sample, sequenced in a study of cytomegalovirus exposure and HLA in healthy donors. Some clones are missing from TCRdb's copy, which holds only in-frame ones; the method was immunoSEQ multiplex PCR. Seen here are some 190,000 clones, around 80% observed once, and the top ten hold 1.5% to 2%. Material for sequencing was PBMCs. These receptors came from a woman in her 30s in good health and CMV-seronegative. Both conserved end residues are part of each CDR3. Each record gives: clone size, D gene, V gene, J gene, CDR3 DNA, CDR3 protein. A D gene is named only where the DNA matches it firmly. Clone sizes are given selectively: once, few, many, or a class where the clone is expanded.

-,-,TRBV2,TRBJ2-5,TGTGCCAGCAAACGGGAACCTAACTCGGAGACCCAGTACTTC,CASKREPNSETQYF
-,TRBD2,TRBV5-1,TRBJ2-2,TGCGCCAGCCGATCTGGCGGGGGGGCACCCTCCGGGGAGCTGTTTTTT,CASRSGGGAPSGELFF
-,-,TRBV9,TRBJ2-3,TGTGCCAGCAGCGTAGCTCCCCGTGCAGATACGCAGTATTTT,CASSVAPRADTQYF
-,TRBD1,TRBV7-8,TRBJ1-1,TGTGCCAGCAGCCTGGACAGGGGGAATGAAGCTTTCTTT,CASSLDRGNEAFF
-,-,TRBV30,TRBJ1-2,TGTGCCTGGAGTGTACTCCGGGGGTCTTATGGCTACACCTTC,CAWSVLRGSYGYTF
-,-,TRBV2,TRBJ2-1,TGTGCCAGCAGTGCAATTCGAGATGTCGTTGATGAGCAGTTCTTC,CASSAIRDVVDEQFF
-,-,TRBV29-1,TRBJ1-2,TGCAGCGTCCAAAGACTGGACAGTAACTATGGCTACACCTTC,CSVQRLDSNYGYTF
-,-,TRBV7-3,TRBJ2-3,TGTGCCAGCAGCTTGAGGCAAAGCACAGATACGCAGTATTTT,CASSLRQSTDTQYF
once,TRBD1,TRBV6-1,TRBJ1-2,TGTGCCAGCAGTGGCACAGGGGTTGGCTACACCTTC,CASSGTGVGYTF
-,TRBD2,TRBV30,TRBJ2-1,TGTGCCTCAGGCTCTAGCGGGGGGGCCTACAATGAGCAGTTCTTC,CASGSSGGAYNEQFF
-,-,TRBV7-9,TRBJ1-1,TGTGCCAGCAGCTTCGTCGTAGACACTGAAGCTTTCTTT,CASSFVVDTEAFF
few,-,TRBV11-2,TRBJ2-7,TGTGCCAGCAGCCCCATTCAATACGAGCAGTACTTC,CASSPIQYEQYF
-,TRBD1,TRBV2,TRBJ2-2,TGTGCCAGCAGTGGACAGGGTGCCGGGGAGCTGTTTTTT,CASSGQGAGELFF
-,TRBD1,TRBV10-2,TRBJ2-1,TGCGCCAGCAGCGAGACAGGGAATGAGCAGTTCTTC,CASSETGNEQFF
-,TRBD1,TRBV6-5,TRBJ1-1,TGTGCCAGCAGAACCGGGACAGTCACTGAAGCTTTCTTT,CASRTGTVTEAFF
few,TRBD1,TRBV6-1,TRBJ2-4,TGTGCCAGCAGGGCCGGGACAGGGGCCGACATTCAGTACTTC,CASRAGTGADIQYF
-,-,TRBV5-1,TRBJ2-1,TGCGCCAGCAGCCCGGCGGGGTCTCGGGTCGATGAGCAGTTCTTC,CASSPAGSRVDEQFF
few,TRBD1,TRBV6-1,TRBJ1-5,TGTGCCAGCAGTGAAGCCGGGACAGCCCATCAGCCCCAGCATTTT,CASSEAGTAHQPQHF
once,TRBD1,TRBV7-8,TRBJ2-7,TGTGCCAGCAGCTTAGGACAGGGGGCTTACGAGCAGTACTTC,CASSLGQGAYEQYF
-,TRBD2,TRBV9,TRBJ2-1,TGTGCCAGCAGCGTAGGGACGGGGGGGAGCCGCAATGAGCAGTTCTTC,CASSVGTGGSRNEQFF
-,-,TRBV5-1,TRBJ2-7,TGCGCCAGCAGCTTGGGGGTCGGACTCTCCTACGAGCAGTACTTC,CASSLGVGLSYEQYF
few,-,TRBV2,TRBJ2-3,TGTGCCAGCAGTGCCGCGGCGATGGGCACAGATACGCAGTATTTT,CASSAAAMGTDTQYF
few,TRBD1,TRBV29-1,TRBJ1-2,TGCAGCGTTGAACTCACAGGGGGCCACTATGGCTACACCTTC,CSVELTGGHYGYTF
-,-,TRBV4-1,TRBJ1-6,TGCGCCAGCAGCCAAGATCCGCCCAGGGCGGATAATTCACCCCTCCACTTT,CASSQDPPRADNSPLHF
few,TRBD1,TRBV5-6,TRBJ1-1,TGTGCCAGCAGCTCCATGACAGGGGAGTATTGGGACACTGAAGCTTTCTTT,CASSSMTGEYWDTEAFF